Described below is a single T cell receptor beta chain sequence and its context. Germline assignment: CDR1 MDHEN and CDR2 SYDVKM. The CDR3 consists of 12 residues. Unmatched junction bases numbered 2, after V lost 8 bases and J lost 4 bases. This sample was included in a study of blood T cell repertoires in COVID-19. Profiled with immunoSEQ multiplex PCR; TCRdb holds only in-frame clones, not every one. The table lists tens of thousands of clones, around 75% of them singletons. The source material was peripheral blood. This chain joins TRBV28 and TRBJ1-1; TRBD1 matches 9 bases. This receptor was taken from a human donor in a cohort sampled during active COVID-19. The CDR3 sequence: CASSDRGTEAFF. CDR3 DNA sequence: TGTGCCAGCTCGGACAGGGGCACTGAAGCTTTCTTT.